Listed below are T cell receptor beta chains from one sample, sequenced in a study of cytomegalovirus exposure and HLA in healthy donors. Assay: immunoSEQ multiplex PCR; the TCRdb copy retains only in-frame clones and omits some. The sample has some 180,000 clones, over 70% seen once. The specimen sequenced was PBMCs. These TCRs come from a middle-aged man in good health and CMV-seropositive. CDR3s include the opening cysteine and the closing phenylalanine or tryptophan. The order of the fields is CDR3 protein, CDR3 DNA, clone size, CDR3 length, J gene, D gene, V gene. D genes are given only for firm matches. Clone size appears in some rows only: once, few, many, or a class for an expanded clone.

CDR3 protein: CASSVGGVQAEAFF
CDR3 DNA: TGTGCCAGCAGCGTAGGGGGAGTTCAGGCTGAAGCTTTCTTT
clone size: -
CDR3 length: 14
J gene: TRBJ1-1
D gene: -
V gene: TRBV9

CDR3 protein: CASSFNGLSYEQYF
CDR3 DNA: TGTGCCAGCAGCTTCAACGGTCTTAGTTACGAGCAGTACTTC
clone size: -
CDR3 length: 14
J gene: TRBJ2-7
D gene: -
V gene: TRBV7-9

CDR3 protein: CASSSQETQYF
CDR3 DNA: TGTGCCAGCAGCTCGCAAGAGACCCAGTACTTC
clone size: -
CDR3 length: 11
J gene: TRBJ2-5
D gene: -
V gene: TRBV7-9

CDR3 protein: CASSHRGVGVEQFF
CDR3 DNA: TGTGCCAGCAGCCATCGCGGGGTTGGGGTTGAGCAGTTCTTC
clone size: -
CDR3 length: 14
J gene: TRBJ2-1
D gene: -
V gene: TRBV14

CDR3 protein: CASSDPTRVGTEAFF
CDR3 DNA: TGCGCCAGCAGCGACCCTACGCGGGTTGGCACTGAAGCTTTCTTT
clone size: -
CDR3 length: 15
J gene: TRBJ1-1
D gene: -
V gene: TRBV10-1

CDR3 protein: CASSLGGGMNTEAFF
CDR3 DNA: TGCGCCAGCAGCCTAGGGGGTGGGATGAACACTGAAGCTTTCTTT
clone size: -
CDR3 length: 15
J gene: TRBJ1-1
D gene: -
V gene: TRBV5-1

CDR3 protein: CASSFIPGAKADFSTDTQYF
CDR3 DNA: TGTGCCAGCAGCTTTATCCCGGGAGCTAAAGCGGATTTCAGCACAGATACGCAGTATTTT
clone size: -
CDR3 length: 20
J gene: TRBJ2-3
D gene: -
V gene: TRBV21-1

CDR3 protein: CASSPSPQDANTGELFF
CDR3 DNA: TGTGCCAGCTCACCATCACCACAGGACGCGAACACCGGGGAGCTGTTTTTT
clone size: few
CDR3 length: 17
J gene: TRBJ2-2
D gene: -
V gene: TRBV18

CDR3 protein: CASSKFDRGLRNYEQYF
CDR3 DNA: TGTGCCAGCAGCAAGTTTGACAGGGGGCTTAGGAACTACGAGCAGTACTTC
clone size: once
CDR3 length: 17
J gene: TRBJ2-7
D gene: TRBD1
V gene: TRBV27

CDR3 protein: CASSSPGGNYNEQFF
CDR3 DNA: TGTGCCAGCAGTTCGCCAGGGGGAAACTACAATGAGCAGTTCTTC
clone size: -
CDR3 length: 15
J gene: TRBJ2-1
D gene: TRBD1
V gene: TRBV27

CDR3 protein: CASSLLGKNDGELFF
CDR3 DNA: TGTGCCAGCAGTTTACTGGGCAAGAACGACGGGGAGCTGTTTTTT
clone size: -
CDR3 length: 15
J gene: TRBJ2-2
D gene: -
V gene: TRBV28

CDR3 protein: CASSLNPGLLNTEAFF
CDR3 DNA: TGTGCCAGCAGCTTAAACCCGGGACTTCTTAACACTGAAGCTTTCTTT
clone size: -
CDR3 length: 16
J gene: TRBJ1-1
D gene: -
V gene: TRBV7-9

CDR3 protein: CASSLGGSSDEQFF
CDR3 DNA: TGTGCCAGCAGCTTAGGCGGGAGTAGCGATGAGCAGTTCTTC
clone size: -
CDR3 length: 14
J gene: TRBJ2-1
D gene: TRBD2
V gene: TRBV7-2

CDR3 protein: CASSSGQLIMSPLHF
CDR3 DNA: TGTGCCAGCAGTTCGGGACAGTTGATTATGTCACCCCTCCACTTT
clone size: -
CDR3 length: 15
J gene: TRBJ1-6
D gene: TRBD1
V gene: TRBV6-1

CDR3 protein: CASSLVGGEGEQYF
CDR3 DNA: TGCGCCAGCAGTTTGGTGGGAGGGGAGGGCGAGCAGTACTTC
clone size: -
CDR3 length: 14
J gene: TRBJ2-7
D gene: TRBD2
V gene: TRBV5-1

CDR3 protein: CASSEGAYNEQFF
CDR3 DNA: TGTGCCAGCAGCGAGGGGGCCTACAATGAGCAGTTCTTC
clone size: few
CDR3 length: 13
J gene: TRBJ2-1
D gene: -
V gene: TRBV9

CDR3 protein: CASSTTTNTEAFF
CDR3 DNA: TGTGCCAGCAGCACCACTACGAACACTGAAGCTTTCTTT
clone size: -
CDR3 length: 13
J gene: TRBJ1-1
D gene: -
V gene: TRBV6-4

CDR3 protein: CASSISRDRAGELFF
CDR3 DNA: TGTGCCAGTAGTATTTCGAGGGATCGAGCCGGGGAGCTGTTTTTT
clone size: -
CDR3 length: 15
J gene: TRBJ2-2
D gene: -
V gene: TRBV19

CDR3 protein: CASRRTREETQYF
CDR3 DNA: TGTGCCAGCAGGCGAACTAGGGAAGAGACCCAGTACTTC
clone size: -
CDR3 length: 13
J gene: TRBJ2-5
D gene: -
V gene: TRBV2

CDR3 protein: CASSLNRGSSQGTQYF
CDR3 DNA: TGTGCCAGCAGCTTAAACAGGGGGAGCAGCCAAGGGACCCAGTACTTC
clone size: -
CDR3 length: 16
J gene: TRBJ2-5
D gene: TRBD1
V gene: TRBV13

CDR3 protein: CASRLQGNTEAFF
CDR3 DNA: TGTGCCAGCAGGCTGCAGGGGAACACTGAAGCTTTCTTT
clone size: -
CDR3 length: 13
J gene: TRBJ1-1
D gene: -
V gene: TRBV2

CDR3 protein: CATSRELERGQGQFF
CDR3 DNA: TGTGCCACCAGCAGAGAATTAGAGAGGGGGCAAGGGCAGTTCTTC
clone size: few
CDR3 length: 15
J gene: TRBJ2-1
D gene: TRBD1
V gene: TRBV15

CDR3 protein: CASSVGLAGTFEQFF
CDR3 DNA: TGCGCCAGCAGCGTAGGACTAGCGGGTACCTTTGAGCAGTTCTTC
clone size: -
CDR3 length: 15
J gene: TRBJ2-1
D gene: TRBD2
V gene: TRBV5-1

CDR3 protein: CASTRTSGTYNEQFF
CDR3 DNA: TGTGCCAGCACCAGAACTAGCGGAACCTACAATGAGCAGTTCTTC
clone size: -
CDR3 length: 15
J gene: TRBJ2-1
D gene: TRBD2
V gene: TRBV2

CDR3 protein: CASSVGVVAANEQFF
CDR3 DNA: TGTGCCAGCAGCGTAGGAGTGGTAGCAGCGAATGAGCAGTTCTTC
clone size: -
CDR3 length: 15
J gene: TRBJ2-1
D gene: -
V gene: TRBV9

CDR3 protein: CASSVRIAGGGNEQFF
CDR3 DNA: TGTGCCAGCAGCGTACGAATAGCGGGAGGGGGTAATGAGCAGTTCTTC
clone size: -
CDR3 length: 16
J gene: TRBJ2-1
D gene: TRBD2
V gene: TRBV9

CDR3 protein: CASSAGLSEQYF
CDR3 DNA: TGTGCCAGCAGCGCTGGTCTATCGGAGCAGTACTTC
clone size: -
CDR3 length: 12
J gene: TRBJ2-7
D gene: -
V gene: TRBV9

CDR3 protein: CASSLAPPFGDSQYF
CDR3 DNA: TGTGCCAGCAGCTTAGCGCCACCTTTCGGGGACAGTCAGTACTTC
clone size: -
CDR3 length: 15
J gene: TRBJ2-4
D gene: TRBD1
V gene: TRBV7-2

CDR3 protein: CASMGQTNTGELFF
CDR3 DNA: TGCGCCAGCATGGGGCAGACGAACACCGGGGAGCTGTTTTTT
clone size: -
CDR3 length: 14
J gene: TRBJ2-2
D gene: -
V gene: TRBV5-1

CDR3 protein: CSVGWNRGGSYEQYF
CDR3 DNA: TGCAGCGTTGGTTGGAACAGGGGTGGGTCCTACGAGCAGTACTTC
clone size: -
CDR3 length: 15
J gene: TRBJ2-7
D gene: TRBD1
V gene: TRBV29-1

CDR3 protein: CASNGRVYTGELFF
CDR3 DNA: TGTGCCAGCAATGGGAGGGTATACACCGGGGAGCTGTTTTTT
clone size: -
CDR3 length: 14
J gene: TRBJ2-2
D gene: TRBD2
V gene: TRBV2

CDR3 protein: CSVEVPRGRNEQFF
CDR3 DNA: TGCAGCGTTGAAGTTCCGCGCGGCCGCAATGAGCAGTTCTTC
clone size: -
CDR3 length: 14
J gene: TRBJ2-1
D gene: -
V gene: TRBV29-1

CDR3 protein: CAISPGQGLNTEAFF
CDR3 DNA: TGTGCCATCAGTCCGGGACAGGGATTGAACACTGAAGCTTTCTTT
clone size: -
CDR3 length: 15
J gene: TRBJ1-1
D gene: TRBD1
V gene: TRBV10-3

CDR3 protein: CASSTDRGSETQYF
CDR3 DNA: TGTGCCAGCAGTACTGACAGGGGTTCAGAGACCCAGTACTTC
clone size: -
CDR3 length: 14
J gene: TRBJ2-5
D gene: TRBD1
V gene: TRBV28

CDR3 protein: CASRPGLAGDVGELFF
CDR3 DNA: TGCGCCAGCAGACCGGGACTAGCGGGGGACGTCGGGGAGCTGTTTTTT
clone size: -
CDR3 length: 16
J gene: TRBJ2-2
D gene: TRBD2
V gene: TRBV5-1

CDR3 protein: CASSPLAGQGTEAFF
CDR3 DNA: TGTGCCAGCAGCCCCCTCGCAGGGCAGGGCACTGAAGCTTTCTTT
clone size: -
CDR3 length: 15
J gene: TRBJ1-1
D gene: -
V gene: TRBV9

CDR3 protein: CASSLAGKYGYTF
CDR3 DNA: TGTGCCAGCAGCTTGGCAGGGAAGTATGGCTACACCTTC
clone size: -
CDR3 length: 13
J gene: TRBJ1-2
D gene: -
V gene: TRBV5-6

CDR3 protein: CASSLSGDTQYF
CDR3 DNA: TGTGCCAGCAGCTTAAGCGGAGATACGCAGTATTTT
clone size: once
CDR3 length: 12
J gene: TRBJ2-3
D gene: -
V gene: TRBV7-9

CDR3 protein: CASSPPSGRAGSYNEQFF
CDR3 DNA: TGTGCCAGTAGTCCTCCGAGCGGGAGGGCCGGTTCCTACAATGAGCAGTTCTTC
clone size: -
CDR3 length: 18
J gene: TRBJ2-1
D gene: TRBD2
V gene: TRBV19

CDR3 protein: CASSPTGGARKNTEAFF
CDR3 DNA: TGTGCCAGCAGTCCTACAGGGGGCGCGCGGAAGAACACTGAAGCTTTCTTT
clone size: -
CDR3 length: 17
J gene: TRBJ1-1
D gene: TRBD1
V gene: TRBV6-4

CDR3 protein: CASSLEGQLSEAFF
CDR3 DNA: TGCGCCAGCAGCTTGGAGGGACAGCTCTCTGAAGCTTTCTTT
clone size: -
CDR3 length: 14
J gene: TRBJ1-1
D gene: TRBD1
V gene: TRBV5-1